This record looks at one TCR beta chain sequence and its context. Its target is not known. Germline CDR1 reads LNHDA; CDR2 reads SQIVND (reference sequence). V lost 9 bases, J lost 4 bases, and 8 bases stayed unmatched. The CDR3 spans 14 residues. This sample was included in a study of cytomegalovirus exposure and HLA in healthy donors. PCR amplification relied on 60 Vbeta primers (plus 13 Jbeta primers). Assay: immunoSEQ multiplex PCR; the TCRdb copy retains only in-frame clones and omits some. Here the sample spans 110,000 to 150,000 clones, under 90% being singletons. Study observations and caveats: Researchers had no immune exposure information except CMV serostatus available. Most observed TCR sequences were rare, whereas some public TCRs were detected in many donors. Later, an analysis showed that TCR beta chains associated with HLA were more clonally expanded than others that were equally common.

The chain uses TRBV19 and TRBJ1-4, with 7 bases identical to TRBD1. Sequenced material: PBMCs. The origin of this receptor is a man aged 35 to 55 in good health and CMV-seronegative. This CDR3 reads CASRGTANNEKLFF. CDR3 in DNA: TGTGCCAGCCGAGGGACAGCCAATAATGAAAAACTGTTTTTT.